This passage covers 24 T cell receptor beta chains from one sample sequenced in a study of blood T cell repertoires in COVID-19. Here immunoSEQ multiplex PCR was the method, and the copy in TCRdb shows in-frame clones only, minus some. The table has 110,000 or so clones, around four fifths seen once. Material: peripheral blood. The receptors come from a woman in her forties with acute or convalescent COVID-19.

The CDR3 DNA follows: TGCGCCAGCAGCCTCATAGCGGGGGAGGGCACAGATACGCAGTATTTT. This gives the protein CASSLIAGEGTDTQYF. The genes are TRBV5-1 and TRBJ2-3, with TRBD2 identical over 9 bases. The CDR3 sequence is 16 residues long. Germline V gene data show CDR1 as SGHRS and CDR2 as YFSETQ. J was trimmed by 1 base and V by 4 bases; bases with no gene match: 7.

The J gene is TRBJ2-7, the V gene TRBV6-1, with 8 bases fitting TRBD1. The ends lost 0 bases at V and 4 bases at J; junction bases unmatched: 14. The V gene's germline CDR1 is MNHNS and CDR2 SASEGT. The CDR3 extends over 18 amino acids. The CDR3 sequence is CASSEALVRGQGRYEQYF. DNA for the CDR3: TGTGCCAGCAGTGAAGCGCTTGTCAGGGGGCAAGGGAGGTACGAGCAGTACTTC.

The genes are TRBV11-1 and TRBJ1-5; TRBD1 matches 10 bases. This CDR3 is built from 15 residues. Germline V lookup: CDR1 SGHAT, CDR2 FQDESV (reference sequence). Trimming took 5 bases from V and 5 from J; bases not matched to a gene: 6. In DNA, the CDR3 is TGTGCCAGCAGCCAAACCGGGACAGGGGATCAGCCCCAGCATTTT. It encodes CASSQTGTGDQPQHF.

The chain combines TRBV5-6 with TRBJ1-2; a weak D match, TRBD1 (6 bases). The length of the CDR3 is 15 residues. CDR1 SGHDT and CDR2 YYEEEE come from the germline V gene. Trimming took 6 bases from V and 4 from J, leaving 19 bases between them. The CDR3 is CASIESGAGAYGYTF. In DNA form, the CDR3 reads TGTGCCAGCATCGAGTCAGGGGCTGGGGCCTATGGCTACACCTTC.

A remark on this clone: The same CDR3 also results from other DNA sequences found in this sample. The chain carries TRBV3-1 (or the pseudogene TRBV3-2) and TRBJ2-5; tentative D call: TRBD2 (8 bases). This CDR3 region has 17 residues. V was cut by 0 bases and J by 4 bases, with 18 bases left in between. Per germline, CDR1 LGHDT and CDR2 YNNKEL (reference sequence). Here the CDR3 reads CASSQDLGLAGGETQYF. DNA for the CDR3: TGTGCCAGCAGCCAAGATCTAGGACTAGCAGGGGGAGAGACCCAGTACTTC.

The V gene is TRBV5-5, the J gene TRBJ2-3; 7 positions agree with TRBD1. The CDR3 sequence is 15 residues long. Germline V CDR1 and CDR2: SGHKS, YYEKEE (reference sequence). The V segment lost 0 bases and the J segment 1 base; nucleotides outside the gene matches: 2. CDR3 region: CASSLGGQGTDTQYF. DNA of the CDR3: TGTGCCAGCAGCTTGGGAGGACAGGGCACAGATACGCAGTATTTT.

The chain carries TRBV19 and TRBJ2-3; 10 bases are a match to TRBD2. The CDR3 runs to 16 residues. V was clipped by 9 bases and J by 0 bases; unmatched bases: 9. Per germline, CDR1 LNHDA and CDR2 SQIVND (reference sequence). Written as DNA, the CDR3 is TGTGCCAGCCGACTAGCGGGTTACGGTAGCACAGATACGCAGTATTTT. This encodes CASRLAGYGSTDTQYF.

The chain uses TRBV14 and TRBJ2-5; D is unresolved. Germline V gene sequence: CDR1 SGHDN, CDR2 FVKESK. V lost 0 bases, J lost 2 bases, and 10 bases lay in between. CDR3 length: 15 amino acids. For the CDR3, the DNA is TGTGCCAGCAGCCAAGAGCGGCCGATACAAGAGACCCAGTACTTC. Translated, it gives CASSQERPIQETQYF.

This chain uses TRBV5-1 with TRBJ2-3; 7 nucleotides line up with TRBD1. V was pared by 3 bases and J by 6 bases, with 4 bases of the junction left unmatched. CDR3 length: 13 residues. Looked up from germline, CDR1 is SGHRS and CDR2 is YFSETQ. The CDR3 reads CASSSARGDTQYF. CDR3 sequence (DNA): TGCGCCAGCAGCTCCGCCAGGGGGGATACGCAGTATTTT.

J is TRBJ1-6 and V is TRBV11-2; D not resolved. Germline CDR1 and CDR2: SGHAT and FQNNGV. CDR3 length: 14 amino acids. Trimming stripped 6 bases from V and 4 bases from J, with 10 bases between. The CDR3 region has the DNA TGTGCCAGCAGAGCAACCGGGTATAATTCACCCCTCCACTTT. It is translated as CASRATGYNSPLHF.

The genes are TRBV7-2 and TRBJ2-7; no definite D call. The V end lost 1 base, the J end lost 5 bases, and 12 bases lay between the germline ends. Germline loops: CDR1 SGHTA, CDR2 FQGNSA. The CDR3 is 14 residues long. Here the CDR3 reads CASSLGSRNHEQYF. CDR3 nucleotide sequence: TGTGCCAGCAGCTTAGGGTCGAGAAATCACGAGCAGTACTTC. The entire variable domain, with the rest obtained from reference TRBV7-2 and TRBJ2-7, is as follows: GAGVSQSPSNKVTEKGKDVELRCDPISGHTALYWYRQSLGQGLEFLIYFQGNSAPDKSGLPSDRFSAERTGGSVSTLTIQRTQQEDSAVYLCASSLGSRNHEQYFGPGTRLTVT.

The chain recombines TRBV4-2 with TRBJ1-2; 7 nucleotides align to TRBD1. Losses at the gene ends were 3 bases for V and 3 bases for J; bases not matched to a gene: 1. This CDR3 has 13 residues. Germline V gives CDR1 LGHNA, CDR2 YNFKEQ. The CDR3 nucleotides are TGTGCCAGCAGCCATCAGGGGGACTATGGCTACACCTTC. Protein sequence: CASSHQGDYGYTF.

This chain joins TRBV7-2 and TRBJ1-5; TRBD1 aligns across 8 bases. The CDR3 sequence is 17 residues long. CDR1 and CDR2 from the germline V gene are SGHTA and FQGNSA. V was clipped by 4 bases and J by 1 base; unmatched bases: 9. CDR3: CASSSGQGELSNQPQHF. CDR3 nucleotide sequence: TGTGCCAGCAGCTCCGGACAGGGAGAACTAAGCAATCAGCCCCAGCATTTT. Supplemented by reference TRBV7-2 and TRBJ1-5, the full variable domain reads GAGVSQSPSNKVTEKGKDVELRCDPISGHTALYWYRQSLGQGLEFLIYFQGNSAPDKSGLPSDRFSAERTGGSVSTLTIQRTQQEDSAVYLCASSSGQGELSNQPQHFGDGTRLSIL.

This clone was picked up one time. V and J are TRBV9 and TRBJ2-7; 7 bases are shared with TRBD1. The CDR3 loop spans 16 amino acids. The V gene's germline CDR1 is SGDLS and CDR2 YYNGEE. V lost 2 bases, J lost 1 base, and 9 bases stayed unmatched. DNA for the CDR3: TGTGCCAGCAGCGTGGACAGGAGTTTTGGATCCTACGAGCAGTACTTC. Its translation: CASSVDRSFGSYEQYF.

The V and J genes are TRBV6-4 and TRBJ2-7, with TRBD1 matching 7 bases. The CDR3 totals 13 residues. The J segment lost 6 bases and the V segment lost 5 bases, leaving 7 bases of the junction unmatched. Germline CDR1 is MRHNA and CDR2 is SNTAGT. The DNA for the CDR3 is TGTGCCAGCAGTAAGACAGGGTATGGCGAGCAGTACTTC. As protein: CASSKTGYGEQYF.

The V call is TRBV7-8, the J call TRBJ1-4, with TRBD1 identical over 9 bases. Germline V gene sequence: CDR1 SGHVS, CDR2 FQNEAQ. The CDR3 covers 18 residues. Trimming cost V 5 bases and J 8 bases; bases outside gene matches: 18. The CDR3, as DNA: TGTGCCAGCAGCCCCCGAGGGACAGGGAAAAGCGCCGCAGAAAAACTGTTTTTT. This gives the protein CASSPRGTGKSAAEKLFF.

The chain has TRBV5-5 and TRBJ1-2; TRBD1 aligns across 8 bases. Germline assignment: CDR1 SGHKS and CDR2 YYEKEE (reference sequence). Trimming took 0 bases from V and 8 from J; bases not matched to a gene: 15. This CDR3 contains 17 residues. CDR3 in amino acids: CASSLVGKQGVRGGYTF. As DNA, the CDR3 is TGTGCCAGCAGCTTGGTTGGAAAACAGGGGGTTAGGGGAGGCTACACCTTC.

The chain is built from TRBV2 and TRBJ1-2; 7 bases match TRBD1. Losses at the gene ends were 8 bases for V and 6 bases for J; bases not matched to a gene: 9. The germline gives CDR1 SNHLY, CDR2 FYNNEI. The CDR3 totals 13 residues. The CDR3 is CASQYLRGDGYTF. CDR3 nucleotide sequence: TGTGCCAGCCAATACCTCAGGGGGGATGGCTACACCTTC.

The chain joins TRBV19 to TRBJ1-3, with a tentative D call TRBD1 (6 bases). Trimming cost V 7 bases and J 1 base, with 11 bases left between them. The CDR3 extends over 14 amino acids. Germline V gives CDR1 LNHDA, CDR2 SQIVND (reference sequence). CDR3 nucleotides: TGTGCCAGTACCCAGGGGACATCTGGAAACACCATATATTTT. Translating gives CASTQGTSGNTIYF.

This clone showed up just a few times. This sequence joins TRBV12-3 or TRBV12-4 and TRBJ1-3; D uncertain. The CDR3 has 12 amino acids. V dropped 6 bases and J dropped 7 bases, with 10 bases sitting between them. Here the CDR3 reads CASSPLTNTIYF. CDR3 DNA sequence: TGTGCCAGCAGCCCACTTACGAACACCATATATTTT.

The chain couples TRBV9 to TRBJ2-7; TRBD2 matches at 8 bases. V was pared by 7 bases and J by 5 bases, with 17 bases of the junction left unmatched. Germline CDR1 SGDLS, CDR2 YYNGEE. The CDR3 is 16 amino acids. The CDR3 nucleotides are TGTGCCAGCTCCCCGGGAGGGACTGGCCGAGCTCACGAGCAGTACTTC. It specifies CASSPGGTGRAHEQYF.

This CDR3 reads CASSFRQGAFFYEQYF. CDR3 coding DNA: TGTGCCAGCAGCTTCCGTCAGGGGGCATTTTTCTACGAGCAGTACTTC. The rearrangement links TRBV5-6 to TRBJ2-7; the match to TRBD1 covers 8 bases. Germline trimming cut 2 bases from V and 3 bases from J; bases unmatched to any gene: 10. The CDR3 sequence is 16 residues long. Germline loops: CDR1 SGHDT, CDR2 YYEEEE.

This rearrangement joins TRBV5-5 to TRBJ2-1; 11 bases map to TRBD2. V shed 2 bases and J 10 bases; nucleotides not matched to a gene: 11. Germline V CDR1 and CDR2: SGHKS, YYEKEE (reference sequence). This CDR3 has 16 residues. DNA for the CDR3: TGTGCCAGCAGCTTCCTGGGTAGCGGGGGGGCCCAAGAGCAGTTCTTC. Its protein product is CASSFLGSGGAQEQFF.

The chain has TRBV14 and TRBJ2-2; tentatively, D is TRBD2 (5 bases). Per germline, CDR1 SGHDN and CDR2 FVKESK. The CDR3 covers 14 residues. Trimming pared 5 bases from V and 5 bases from J, leaving 12 bases between. CDR3 DNA sequence: TGTGCCAGCAGCGTCCAGTGGGAGACCGGGGAGCTGTTTTTT. As protein: CASSVQWETGELFF.